This T cell receptor beta chain was sequenced during a study of blood T cell repertoires in COVID-19. This CDR3 is 13 amino acids long. V lost 5 bases to trimming and J lost 0 bases, with 7 bases between them. Germline-derived CDR1 and CDR2 are SGHAT and FQNNGV. Only in-frame clones appear in the TCRdb table, and some are missing; sequencing was by immunoSEQ multiplex PCR. Among about 210,000 clones listed, more than 75% were seen once. Seattle patients were enrolled during active infection and followed longitudinally. The chain links TRBV11-2 to TRBJ1-1; no firm D call. The clonotype comes from a woman in her 70s with COVID-19, enrolled during active disease. The sequencing input was peripheral blood. CDR3 amino acids: CASSAQLNTEAFF. The CDR3 nucleotides read TGTGCCAGCAGCGCACAGCTGAACACTGAAGCTTTCTTT.